What follows describes a single T cell receptor beta chain. What it binds is not known. The data derive from a study of T cell responses to AZD1222 COVID-19 vaccine. Study-wide points: After two AZD1222 doses, spike-specific TCR breadth and depth rose versus day 0. Baseline seropositivity characterized only a handful of AZD1222 recipients. Donors, mostly white British, included more females; clonal diversity was possibly underestimated.

Data came from immunoSEQ multiplex PCR; TCRdb stores just in-frame clones and leaves some out. The sample lists some 130,000 clones, approximately 85% occurring once. Per the germline V gene, CDR1 is SGHTA and CDR2 is FQGNSA. This CDR3 comprises 13 residues. Unmatched junction bases numbered 2, after V lost 5 bases and J lost 4 bases. This receptor was taken from an adult who received the AZD1222 COVID-19 vaccine. The material was peripheral blood, obtained 28 days after the second AZD1222 dose. This chain links TRBV7-2 with TRBJ1-2, with 9 bases aligning to TRBD1. CDR3 DNA: TGTGCCAGCAGCACGGACAGGGGCTATGGCTACACCTTC. As protein: CASSTDRGYGYTF.